This T cell receptor beta chain was sequenced for a study of human thymus T cells. There are 13 residues in the CDR3. Trimming pared 1 base from V and 5 bases from J, leaving 8 bases between. The germline V gene has CDR1 LGHNA and CDR2 YNFKEQ. Resections were taken during corrective heart surgery, and the thymus tissue came from these. Donors consisted of healthy Finnish infants (having corrective surgery for congenital heart defects). Some clones are missing from TCRdb's copy, which holds only in-frame ones; the method was immunoSEQ multiplex PCR. The sample holds 100,000 to 150,000 clones, around 96% seen once. Concerning this clone: The antigen remains undetermined.

Findings of the study overall: Related work found strong thymic repertoire overlap between unrelated individuals. Gene usage (both V and J) appeared biased in thymic and blood repertoires.

This TCR derives from a boy in the first two years of life with a congenital heart defect but otherwise immunologically healthy. The chain couples TRBV4-2 to TRBJ1-2; no definite D call. Sequencing used thymus tissue. Written as DNA, the CDR3 is TGTGCCAGCAGCCAAGGAGGCCAGTATGGCTACACCTTC. Amino acids: CASSQGGQYGYTF.